This TCR beta chain was found in a study of cytomegalovirus exposure and HLA in healthy donors. As concerns this clone: Its antigen is not identified.

Overall study findings and caveats: Three chains linked to CMV were shown in vitro to be specific for CMV antigens. Several V segments, TRBV6-2 and TRBV6-3 among them, could not be told apart and were dropped.

PCR was performed using 60 Vbeta and 13 Jbeta primers. Assay: immunoSEQ multiplex PCR; the TCRdb copy retains only in-frame clones and omits some. This sample's table has fewer than 150,000 clones. This CDR3 has 15 residues. V was trimmed by 1 base and J by 3 bases, leaving 10 bases between them. From germline, CDR1 is MGHRA and CDR2 YSYEKL. Sequencing used PBMCs. The chain employs TRBV4-1 and TRBJ2-1, with a possible D match to TRBD1 (7 bases). The origin of this receptor is a man aged 18-30 years in good health and CMV-seronegative. The CDR3 coding sequence is TGCGCCAGCAGCCAAGCAGGGGGAGGCTACAATGAGCAGTTCTTC. Translation gives CASSQAGGGYNEQFF.